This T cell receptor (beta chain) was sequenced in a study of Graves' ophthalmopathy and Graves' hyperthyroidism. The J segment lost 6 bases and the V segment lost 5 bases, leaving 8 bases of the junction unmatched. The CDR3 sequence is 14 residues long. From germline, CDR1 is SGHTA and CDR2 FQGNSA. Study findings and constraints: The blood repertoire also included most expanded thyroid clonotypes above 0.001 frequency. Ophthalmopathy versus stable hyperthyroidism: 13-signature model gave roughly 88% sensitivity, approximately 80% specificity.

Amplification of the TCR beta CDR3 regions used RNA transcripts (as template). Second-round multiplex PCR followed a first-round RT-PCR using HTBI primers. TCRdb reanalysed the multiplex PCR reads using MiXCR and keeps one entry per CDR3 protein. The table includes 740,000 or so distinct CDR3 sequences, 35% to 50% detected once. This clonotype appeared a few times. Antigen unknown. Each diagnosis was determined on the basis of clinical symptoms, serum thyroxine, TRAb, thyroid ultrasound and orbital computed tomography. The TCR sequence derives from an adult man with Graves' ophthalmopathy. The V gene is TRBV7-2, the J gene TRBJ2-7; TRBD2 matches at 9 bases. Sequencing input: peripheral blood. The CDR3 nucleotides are TGTGCCAGCAGCCCCTGGGGTAGCGGGAGCGAGCAGTACTTC. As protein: CASSPWGSGSEQYF.